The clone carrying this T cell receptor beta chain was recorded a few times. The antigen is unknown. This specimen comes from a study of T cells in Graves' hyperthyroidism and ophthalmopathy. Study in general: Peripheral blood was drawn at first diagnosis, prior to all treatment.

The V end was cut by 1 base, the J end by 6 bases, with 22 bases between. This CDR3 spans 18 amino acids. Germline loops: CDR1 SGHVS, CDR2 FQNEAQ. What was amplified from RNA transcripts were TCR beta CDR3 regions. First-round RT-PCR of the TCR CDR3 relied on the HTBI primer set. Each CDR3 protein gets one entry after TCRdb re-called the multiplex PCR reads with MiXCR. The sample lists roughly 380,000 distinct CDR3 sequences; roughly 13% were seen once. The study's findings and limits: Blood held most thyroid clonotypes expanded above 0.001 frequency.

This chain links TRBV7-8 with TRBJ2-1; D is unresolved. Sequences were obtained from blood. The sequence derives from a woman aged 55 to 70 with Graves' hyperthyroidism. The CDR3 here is CASSLVSRAAQFPNEQFF. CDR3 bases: TGTGCCAGCAGCTTAGTGTCTCGGGCTGCCCAATTCCCCAATGAGCAGTTCTTC.